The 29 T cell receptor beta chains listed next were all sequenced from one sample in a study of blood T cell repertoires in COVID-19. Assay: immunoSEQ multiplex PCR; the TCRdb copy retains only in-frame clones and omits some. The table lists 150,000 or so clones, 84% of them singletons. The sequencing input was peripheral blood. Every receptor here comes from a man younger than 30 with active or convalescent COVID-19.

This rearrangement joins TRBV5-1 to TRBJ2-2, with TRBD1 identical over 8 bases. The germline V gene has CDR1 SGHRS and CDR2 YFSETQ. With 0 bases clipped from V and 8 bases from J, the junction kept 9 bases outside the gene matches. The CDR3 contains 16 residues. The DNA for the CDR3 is TGCGCCAGCAGCTTGGCGGCTGCAGGGGGCGAGGGGGAGCTGTTTTTT. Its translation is CASSLAAAGGEGELFF.

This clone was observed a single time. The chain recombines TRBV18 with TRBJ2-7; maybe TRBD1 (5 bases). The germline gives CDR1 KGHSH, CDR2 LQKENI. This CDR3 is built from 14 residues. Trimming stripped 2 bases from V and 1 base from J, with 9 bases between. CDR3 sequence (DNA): TGTGCCAGCTCACCAGGGGCCCAATCCTACGAGCAGTACTTC. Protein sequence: CASSPGAQSYEQYF.

Here the CDR3 reads CSVVRLAGANGNNEQFF. In DNA, the CDR3 is TGCAGCGTTGTGAGACTAGCGGGGGCTAACGGAAACAATGAGCAGTTCTTC. J is TRBJ2-1 and V is TRBV29-1, with 12 bases fitting TRBD2. Germline V gene sequence: CDR1 SQVTM, CDR2 ANQGSEA. The CDR3 covers 17 residues. The V gene end was trimmed by 4 bases and the J gene end by 5 bases; junction bases not matched to a gene: 12.

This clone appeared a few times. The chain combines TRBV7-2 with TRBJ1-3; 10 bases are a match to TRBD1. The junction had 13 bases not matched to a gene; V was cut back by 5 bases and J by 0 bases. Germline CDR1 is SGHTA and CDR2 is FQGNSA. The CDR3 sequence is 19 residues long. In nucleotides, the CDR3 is TGTGCCAGCAGCCTAGACATAAGACAGGGGGCAATCTCTGGAAACACCATATATTTT. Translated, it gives CASSLDIRQGAISGNTIYF.

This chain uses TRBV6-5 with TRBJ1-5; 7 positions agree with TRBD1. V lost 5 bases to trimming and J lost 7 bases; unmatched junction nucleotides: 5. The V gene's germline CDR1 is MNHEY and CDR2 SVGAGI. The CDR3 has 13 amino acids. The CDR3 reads CASSMTGWQPQHF. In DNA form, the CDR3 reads TGTGCCAGCAGTATGACAGGGTGGCAGCCCCAGCATTTT.

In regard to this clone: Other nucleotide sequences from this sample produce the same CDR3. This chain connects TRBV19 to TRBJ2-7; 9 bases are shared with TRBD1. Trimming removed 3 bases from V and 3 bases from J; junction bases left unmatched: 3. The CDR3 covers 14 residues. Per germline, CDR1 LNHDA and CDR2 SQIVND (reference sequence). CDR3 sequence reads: CASSIGTGNYEQYF. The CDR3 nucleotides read TGTGCCAGTAGTATTGGGACAGGGAACTACGAGCAGTACTTC.

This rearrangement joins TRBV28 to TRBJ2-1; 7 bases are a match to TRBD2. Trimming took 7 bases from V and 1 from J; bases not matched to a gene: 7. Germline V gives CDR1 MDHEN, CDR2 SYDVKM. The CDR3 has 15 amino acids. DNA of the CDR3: TGTGCCAGCACCCATGGGGGGGTGTCCTACAATGAGCAGTTCTTC. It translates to CASTHGGVSYNEQFF.

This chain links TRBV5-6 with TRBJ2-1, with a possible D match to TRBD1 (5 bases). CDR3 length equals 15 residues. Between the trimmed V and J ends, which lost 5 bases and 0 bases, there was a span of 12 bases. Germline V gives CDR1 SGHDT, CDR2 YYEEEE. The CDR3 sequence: CASRGVWGSYNEQFF. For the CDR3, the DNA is TGTGCCAGCAGAGGGGTTTGGGGCTCCTACAATGAGCAGTTCTTC.

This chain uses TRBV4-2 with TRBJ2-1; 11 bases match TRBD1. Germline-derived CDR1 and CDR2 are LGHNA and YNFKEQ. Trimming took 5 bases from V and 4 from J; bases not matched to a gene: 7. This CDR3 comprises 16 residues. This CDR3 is CASSSRTGGFYNEQFF. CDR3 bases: TGTGCCAGCAGCTCTAGGACAGGGGGCTTTTACAATGAGCAGTTCTTC.

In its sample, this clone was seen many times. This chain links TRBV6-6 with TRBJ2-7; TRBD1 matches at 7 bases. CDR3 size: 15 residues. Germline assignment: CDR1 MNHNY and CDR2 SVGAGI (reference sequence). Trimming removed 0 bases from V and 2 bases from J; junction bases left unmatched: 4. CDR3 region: CASSYSQGRAYEQYF. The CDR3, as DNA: TGTGCCAGCAGTTACTCACAGGGGCGAGCCTACGAGCAGTACTTC.

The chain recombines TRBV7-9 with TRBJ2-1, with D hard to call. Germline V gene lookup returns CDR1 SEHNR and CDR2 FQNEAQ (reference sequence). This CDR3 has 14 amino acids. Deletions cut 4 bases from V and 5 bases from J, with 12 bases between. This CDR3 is CASSSFVAHNEQFF. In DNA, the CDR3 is TGTGCCAGCAGCTCGTTTGTGGCCCACAATGAGCAGTTCTTC.

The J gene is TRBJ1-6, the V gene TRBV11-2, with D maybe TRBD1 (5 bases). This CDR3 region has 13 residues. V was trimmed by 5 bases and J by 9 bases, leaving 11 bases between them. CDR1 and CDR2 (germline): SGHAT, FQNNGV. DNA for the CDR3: TGTGCCAGCAGCCTAAGGGGCACTTCACCCCTCCACTTT. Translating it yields CASSLRGTSPLHF. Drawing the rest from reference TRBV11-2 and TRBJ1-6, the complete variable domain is EAGVAQSPRYKIIEKRQSVAFWCNPISGHATLYWYQQILGQGPKLLIQFQNNGVVDDSQLPKDRFSAERLKGVDSTLKIQPAKLEDSAVYLCASSLRGTSPLHFGNGTRLTVT.

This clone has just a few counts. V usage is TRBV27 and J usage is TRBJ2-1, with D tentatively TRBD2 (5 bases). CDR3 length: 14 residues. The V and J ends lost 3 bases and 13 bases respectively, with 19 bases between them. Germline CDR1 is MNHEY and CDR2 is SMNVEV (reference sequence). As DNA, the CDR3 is TGTGCCAGCAGTTTCTCCTCCCGTTCTAGCAGCCAGTTCTTC. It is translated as CASSFSSRSSSQFF.

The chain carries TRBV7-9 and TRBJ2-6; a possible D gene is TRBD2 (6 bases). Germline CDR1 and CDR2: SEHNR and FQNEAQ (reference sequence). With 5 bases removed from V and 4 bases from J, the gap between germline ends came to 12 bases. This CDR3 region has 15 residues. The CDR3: CASSLAGSGANVLTF. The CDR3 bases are TGTGCCAGCAGCCTCGCGGGGTCCGGGGCCAACGTCCTGACTTTC.

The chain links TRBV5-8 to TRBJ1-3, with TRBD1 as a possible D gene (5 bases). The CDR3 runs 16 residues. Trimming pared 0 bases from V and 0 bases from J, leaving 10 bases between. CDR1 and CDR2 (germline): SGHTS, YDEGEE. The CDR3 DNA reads TGTGCCAGCAGCTTGGCCCAGGGCCACTCTGGAAACACCATATATTTT. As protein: CASSLAQGHSGNTIYF.

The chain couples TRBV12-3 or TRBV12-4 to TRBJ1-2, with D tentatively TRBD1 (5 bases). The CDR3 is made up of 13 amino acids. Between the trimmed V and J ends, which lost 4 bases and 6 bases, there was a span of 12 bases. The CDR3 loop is CASSWDFPDGYTF. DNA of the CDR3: TGTGCCAGCAGTTGGGACTTCCCGGATGGCTACACCTTC.

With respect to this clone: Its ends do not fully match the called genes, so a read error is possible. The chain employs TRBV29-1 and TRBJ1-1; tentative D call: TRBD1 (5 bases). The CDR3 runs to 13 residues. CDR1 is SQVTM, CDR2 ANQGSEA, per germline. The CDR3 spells CSVGWGGNSEAFF. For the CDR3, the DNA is TGCAGCGTTGGCTGGGGGGGGAACTCTGAAGCTTTCTTT.

The CDR3 nucleotides are TGTGCCTGGAGTGTACAAGCGACCTTTGGAAACACCATATATTTT. Translated: CAWSVQATFGNTIYF. The chain recombines TRBV30 with TRBJ1-3, with D hard to call. V shed 0 bases and J shed 3 bases, with 12 bases lying between them. The CDR3 length is 15 residues. Germline V lookup: CDR1 GTSNPN, CDR2 SVGIG (reference sequence).

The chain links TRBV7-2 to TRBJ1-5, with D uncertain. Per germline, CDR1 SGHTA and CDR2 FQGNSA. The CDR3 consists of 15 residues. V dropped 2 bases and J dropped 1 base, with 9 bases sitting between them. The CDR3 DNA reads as TGTGCCAGCAGCTTAAAGAGCCACAGCAATCAGCCCCAGCATTTT. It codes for CASSLKSHSNQPQHF.

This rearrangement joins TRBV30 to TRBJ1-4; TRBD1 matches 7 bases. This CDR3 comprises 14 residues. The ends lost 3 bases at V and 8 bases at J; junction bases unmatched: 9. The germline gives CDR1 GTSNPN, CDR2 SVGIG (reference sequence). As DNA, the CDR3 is TGTGCCTGGAGACCGACAGGGACTGGGGAAAAACTGTTTTTT. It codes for CAWRPTGTGEKLFF.

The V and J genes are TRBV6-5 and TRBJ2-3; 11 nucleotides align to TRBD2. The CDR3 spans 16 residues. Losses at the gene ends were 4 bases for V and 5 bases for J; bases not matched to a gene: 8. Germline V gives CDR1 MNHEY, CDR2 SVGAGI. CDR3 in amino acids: CASSWLAGGLKDTQYF. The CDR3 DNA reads TGTGCCAGCAGTTGGTTAGCGGGGGGGCTTAAAGATACGCAGTATTTT.

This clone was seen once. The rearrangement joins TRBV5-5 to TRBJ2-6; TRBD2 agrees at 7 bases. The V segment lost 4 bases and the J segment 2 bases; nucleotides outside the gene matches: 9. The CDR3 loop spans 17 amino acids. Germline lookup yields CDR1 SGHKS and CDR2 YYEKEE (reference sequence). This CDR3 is CASSPRAGEAGANVLTF. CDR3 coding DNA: TGTGCCAGCAGCCCCAGGGCGGGAGAAGCTGGGGCCAACGTCCTGACTTTC. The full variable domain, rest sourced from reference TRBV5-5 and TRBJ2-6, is DAGVTQSPTHLIKTRGQQVTLRCSPISGHKSVSWYQQVLGQGPQFIFQYYEKEERGRGNFPDRFSARQFPNYSSELNVNALLLGDSALYLCASSPRAGEAGANVLTFGAGSRLTVL.

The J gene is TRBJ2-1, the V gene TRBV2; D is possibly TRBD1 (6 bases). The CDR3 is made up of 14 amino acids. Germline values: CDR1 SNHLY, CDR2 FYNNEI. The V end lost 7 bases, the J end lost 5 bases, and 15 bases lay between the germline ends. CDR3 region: CASKSAGEHNEQFF. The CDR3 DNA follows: TGTGCCAGCAAATCCGCAGGGGAACACAATGAGCAGTTCTTC. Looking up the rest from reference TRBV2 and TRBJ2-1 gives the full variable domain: EPEVTQTPSHQVTQMGQEVILRCVPISNHLYFYWYRQILGQKVEFLVSFYNNEISEKSEIFDDQFSVERPDGSNFTLKIRSTKLEDSAMYFCASKSAGEHNEQFFGPGTRLTVL.

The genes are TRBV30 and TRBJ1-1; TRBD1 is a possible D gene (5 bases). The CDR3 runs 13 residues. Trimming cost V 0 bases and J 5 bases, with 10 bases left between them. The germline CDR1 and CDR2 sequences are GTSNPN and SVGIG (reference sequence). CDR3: CAWSVRGKTEAFF. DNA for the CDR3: TGTGCCTGGAGTGTGCGGGGGAAAACTGAAGCTTTCTTT.

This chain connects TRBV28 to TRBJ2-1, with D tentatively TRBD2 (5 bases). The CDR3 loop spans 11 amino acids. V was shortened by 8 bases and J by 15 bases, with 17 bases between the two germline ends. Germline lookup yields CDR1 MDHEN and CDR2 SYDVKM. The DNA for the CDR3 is TGTGCCAGCTGGGGAGCCTCCGAAGCGTTCTTC. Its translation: CASWGASEAFF.

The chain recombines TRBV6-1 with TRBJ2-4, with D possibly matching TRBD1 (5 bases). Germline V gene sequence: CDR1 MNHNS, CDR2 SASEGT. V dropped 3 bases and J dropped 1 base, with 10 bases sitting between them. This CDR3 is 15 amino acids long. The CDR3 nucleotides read TGTGCCAGCAGTGAGCAGGGCGCGGCCAAAAACATTCAGTACTTC. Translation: CASSEQGAAKNIQYF.

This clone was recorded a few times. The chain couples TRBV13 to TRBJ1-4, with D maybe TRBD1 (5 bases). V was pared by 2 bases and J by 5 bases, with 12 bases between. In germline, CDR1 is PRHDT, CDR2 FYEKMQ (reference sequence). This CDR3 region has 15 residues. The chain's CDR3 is CASSLKPGRNEKLFF. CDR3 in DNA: TGTGCCAGCAGCTTAAAGCCAGGGCGGAATGAAAAACTGTTTTTT.

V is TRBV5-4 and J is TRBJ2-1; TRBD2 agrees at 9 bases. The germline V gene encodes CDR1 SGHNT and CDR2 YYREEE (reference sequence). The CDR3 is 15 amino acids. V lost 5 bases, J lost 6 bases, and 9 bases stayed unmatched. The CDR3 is CASSRSGSPGNEQFF. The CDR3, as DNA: TGTGCCAGCAGTCGTAGCGGGAGTCCCGGCAATGAGCAGTTCTTC. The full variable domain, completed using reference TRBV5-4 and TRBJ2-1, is ETGVTQSPTHLIKTRGQQVTLRCSSQSGHNTVSWYQQALGQGPQFIFQYYREEENGRGNFPPRFSGLQFPNYSSELNVNALELDDSALYLCASSRSGSPGNEQFFGPGTRLTVL.

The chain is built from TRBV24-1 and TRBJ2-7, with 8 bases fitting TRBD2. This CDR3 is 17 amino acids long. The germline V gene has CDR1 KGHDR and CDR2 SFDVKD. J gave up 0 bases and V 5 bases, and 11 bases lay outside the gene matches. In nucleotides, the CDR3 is TGTGCCACCAGTGTGGTTCGGCCTCGGGAGGGCTCCTACGAGCAGTACTTC. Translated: CATSVVRPREGSYEQYF.